The 30 T cell receptor beta chains reported below all come from one sample, sequenced in a study of shared clonotypes between healthy human individuals. Only in-frame clones appear in the TCRdb table, and some are missing; sequencing was by immunoSEQ multiplex PCR. The data contain a few hundred thousand clones, less than 98% of them singletons. The sequenced material came from naive CD4+ T cells sorted from blood. Subset reported: CD45RA+ positively selected. The receptor set was obtained from a woman aged 25 to 39 in good health.

The gene calls are TRBV4-1 and TRBJ2-5; D is ambiguous. The J call may not be correct, given that the DNA end is closer to TRBJ2-7. The length of the CDR3 is 13 residues. Germline CDR1 is MGHRA and CDR2 is YSYEKL. CDR3 region: CASSRDGYYEQYF. CDR3 nucleotides: TGCGCCAGCAGTCGCGACGGATACTACGAGCAGTACTTC.

The chain employs TRBV10-2 and TRBJ1-2; D ambiguous. This CDR3 region has 13 residues. Trimming removed 2 bases from V and 8 bases from J, with 12 bases in between. Looked up from germline, CDR1 is WSHSY and CDR2 is SAAADI. CDR3 bases: TGCGCCAGCAGTGAGAGAGGGCCGGGGGGCTACACCTTC. Its translation is CASSERGPGGYTF.

This sequence joins TRBV2 and TRBJ1-2; perhaps TRBD1 as D (6 bases). V was shortened by 5 bases and J by 6 bases, with 13 bases between the two germline ends. The germline gives CDR1 SNHLY, CDR2 FYNNEI. The CDR3 runs 13 residues. This CDR3 reads CASSPRRGDGYTF. CDR3 sequence (DNA): TGTGCCAGCAGTCCCCGCAGGGGTGATGGCTACACCTTC.

The chain employs TRBV18 and TRBJ1-2; 7 bases agree with TRBD1. The CDR3 runs to 16 residues. Germline V gene lookup returns CDR1 KGHSH and CDR2 LQKENI. Losses at the gene ends were 2 bases for V and 4 bases for J; bases not matched to a gene: 10. The CDR3 region has the DNA TGTGCCAGCTCACCAAACGGACAGGCTGGAACCTATGGCTACACCTTC. Protein: CASSPNGQAGTYGYTF. The complete variable domain, with remaining parts taken from reference TRBV18 and TRBJ1-2, reads NAGVMQNPRHLVRRRGQEARLRCSPMKGHSHVYWYRQLPEEGLKFMVYLQKENIIDESGMPKERFSAEFPKEGPSILRIQQVVRGDSAAYFCASSPNGQAGTYGYTFGSGTRLTVV.

V usage is TRBV5-6 and J usage is TRBJ2-7; the D gene is possibly TRBD1 (5 bases). The CDR3 consists of 18 residues. Germline V gene lookup returns CDR1 SGHDT and CDR2 YYEEEE. Trimming cost V 4 bases and J 4 bases, with 27 bases left between them. CDR3 DNA: TGTGCCAGCAGCCAGGTAGGGGTCGGGTTTCAGTTTCGTTACGAGCAGTACTTC. This gives the protein CASSQVGVGFQFRYEQYF.

The V call is TRBV5-1, the J call TRBJ2-7; maybe TRBD1 (5 bases). Germline CDR1 is SGHRS and CDR2 is YFSETQ. V was clipped by 3 bases and J by 3 bases, with 10 bases between them. The CDR3 runs 13 residues. The CDR3 region is CASSSGIGYEQYF. Written as DNA, the CDR3 is TGCGCCAGCAGCTCAGGGATTGGCTACGAGCAGTACTTC.

V gene TRBV9 combines with J gene TRBJ2-5; D is ambiguous. Trimming shortened V by 0 bases and J by 5 bases, and 11 bases separated the two germline ends. Per germline, CDR1 SGDLS and CDR2 YYNGEE. The CDR3 loop spans 14 amino acids. The DNA for the CDR3 is TGTGCCAGCAGCGTAGTAGGTATTGGGGAGACCCAGTACTTC. Translated: CASSVVGIGETQYF.

The chain couples TRBV27 to TRBJ2-5; D unresolved. With 7 bases removed from V and 5 bases from J, the gap between germline ends came to 14 bases. Germline CDR1 and CDR2: MNHEY and SMNVEV (reference sequence). This CDR3 has 13 residues. Here the CDR3 reads CASNAVVYETQYF. CDR3 coding DNA: TGTGCCAGCAATGCAGTGGTTTACGAGACCCAGTACTTC.

The CDR3 DNA reads as TGTGCCAGCAGTTTGGGTATAGACAGCGCCACTAATGAAAAACTGTTTTTT. It translates to CASSLGIDSATNEKLFF. The V gene is TRBV28, the J gene TRBJ1-4, with D possibly being TRBD1 (5 bases). The CDR3 loop spans 17 amino acids. The V gene lost 3 bases and the J gene lost 2 bases, with 16 bases spanning the gap. Germline-derived CDR1 and CDR2 are MDHEN and SYDVKM.

J is TRBJ1-2 and V is TRBV7-9; D not resolved. Germline V gives CDR1 SEHNR, CDR2 FQNEAQ (reference sequence). The CDR3 length is 13 residues. The ends were cut back, 5 bases at V and 5 bases at J, with 12 bases in the middle. CDR3 sequence (DNA): TGTGCCAGCAGCAGGGCAGGACCTTATGGCTACACCTTC. It yields the protein CASSRAGPYGYTF.

The CDR3 loop reads CASSLGKLGLAANTGELFF. The CDR3 region has the DNA TGTGCCAGCAGCTTAGGTAAACTGGGACTAGCGGCGAACACCGGGGAGCTGTTTTTT. The gene calls are TRBV7-2 and TRBJ2-2; 11 bases are a match to TRBD2. The ends lost 1 base at V and 0 bases at J; junction bases unmatched: 7. The CDR3 spans 19 residues. Germline CDR1 is SGHTA and CDR2 is FQGNSA.

CDR3 in amino acids: CASRRGMAYEQYF. Written as DNA, the CDR3 is TGCGCCAGCCGGCGAGGGATGGCCTACGAGCAGTACTTC. This chain connects TRBV5-1 to TRBJ2-7; possibly TRBD2 for D (5 bases). CDR3 length: 13 residues. Trimming pared 7 bases from V and 2 bases from J, leaving 13 bases between. Germline assignment: CDR1 SGHRS and CDR2 YFSETQ.

This clone has just one count. The sample holds other DNA sequences that translate to the same CDR3. The rearrangement uses TRBV2 and TRBJ2-5, with 10 positions matching TRBD1. V shed 4 bases, J shed 5 bases, and the junction held 4 bases outside the gene matches. This CDR3 is built from 14 residues. Germline lookup yields CDR1 SNHLY and CDR2 FYNNEI. Here the CDR3 reads CASSGDRGLETQYF. DNA for the CDR3: TGTGCCAGCAGTGGAGACAGGGGGCTGGAGACCCAGTACTTC.

The V gene is TRBV27, the J gene TRBJ1-2; 9 nucleotides agree with TRBD1. Germline lookup yields CDR1 MNHEY and CDR2 SMNVEV (reference sequence). CDR3 length: 13 residues. After removal of 8 bases from V and 10 bases from J, the junction contained 11 bases not matched to a gene. CDR3 coding DNA: TGTGCCAGCGGGCCCGGGACAGGGAGTTCCTACACCTTC. It codes for CASGPGTGSSYTF.

This rearrangement joins TRBV28 to TRBJ2-7, with D maybe TRBD2 (5 bases). This CDR3 is 14 amino acids long. Germline V gives CDR1 MDHEN, CDR2 SYDVKM. V was cut by 5 bases and J by 3 bases, with 14 bases left in between. As DNA, the CDR3 is TGTGCCAGCAGTCAACATACCGGGATCTACGAGCAGTACTTC. Translated: CASSQHTGIYEQYF. Combining the CDR3 with reference TRBV28 and TRBJ2-7 gives the whole variable domain DVKVTQSSRYLVKRTGEKVFLECVQDMDHENMFWYRQDPGLGLRLIYFSYDVKMKEKGDIPEGYSVSREKKERFSLILESASTNQTSMYLCASSQHTGIYEQYFGPGTRLTVT.

The chain combines TRBV5-4 with TRBJ2-1; 10 bases align to TRBD1. The CDR3 length is 19 residues. The V and J ends lost 0 bases and 3 bases, in that order; junction bases with no gene match: 12. Germline V gene lookup returns CDR1 SGHNT and CDR2 YYREEE (reference sequence). The CDR3 nucleotides are TGTGCCAGCAGCTTGGATAGTGACAGGGGGCGTCGGGTCTACAATGAGCAGTTCTTC. Protein product: CASSLDSDRGRRVYNEQFF.

In its sample, this clone was seen a few times. The chain carries TRBV6-6 and TRBJ1-2; D is unresolved. Trimming shortened V by 0 bases and J by 14 bases, and 16 bases separated the two germline ends. The germline gives CDR1 MNHNY, CDR2 SVGAGI (reference sequence). This CDR3 has 13 residues. The CDR3 DNA is TGTGCCAGCAGTTACTCCCCCGGGTCAAATGAGACCTTC. Encoded protein: CASSYSPGSNETF.

The chain recombines TRBV5-1 with TRBJ2-7; 8 positions agree with TRBD2. This CDR3 has 16 amino acids. Germline assignment: CDR1 SGHRS and CDR2 YFSETQ. V lost 1 base to trimming and J lost 2 bases; unmatched junction nucleotides: 8. CDR3 in amino acids: CASSLSVAGGTYEQYF. The CDR3, as DNA: TGCGCCAGCAGCTTGAGTGTTGCGGGGGGTACCTACGAGCAGTACTTC.

This CDR3 is CASSTEEGGYTF. The CDR3 coding sequence is TGTGCCAGCAGCACCGAGGAGGGTGGCTACACCTTC. The chain links TRBV7-9 to TRBJ1-2; no definite D call. The CDR3 is made up of 12 amino acids. The V end lost 5 bases, the J end lost 7 bases, and 11 bases lay between the germline ends. Germline V gene lookup returns CDR1 SEHNR and CDR2 FQNEAQ (reference sequence).

The gene calls are TRBV11-2 and TRBJ2-7, with 7 bases lining up with TRBD2. V dropped 0 bases and J dropped 1; count of bases not matched to a gene: 9. In germline, CDR1 is SGHAT, CDR2 FQNNGV. The CDR3 covers 17 residues. In DNA form, the CDR3 reads TGTGCCAGCAGCTTAGAGGGCGGGAGTTTTGTATCCTACGAGCAGTACTTC. Its protein is CASSLEGGSFVSYEQYF.

The chain joins TRBV19 to TRBJ2-2; D is unresolved. The germline V gene encodes CDR1 LNHDA and CDR2 SQIVND (reference sequence). The CDR3 loop spans 13 amino acids. Between the trimmed V and J ends, which lost 1 base and 5 bases, there was a span of 5 bases. CDR3 nucleotide sequence: TGTGCCAGTAGTATAGCCGTAACCGGGGAGCTGTTTTTT. Translated: CASSIAVTGELFF.

This chain connects TRBV5-4 to TRBJ2-7, with 7 bases fitting TRBD2. Germline V gene sequence: CDR1 SGHNT, CDR2 YYREEE (reference sequence). CDR3 length: 16 residues. The ends lost 0 bases at V and 2 bases at J; junction bases unmatched: 8. This CDR3 is CASSLGDYLPAYEQYF. DNA for the CDR3: TGTGCCAGCAGCTTGGGGGACTACCTACCAGCCTACGAGCAGTACTTC.

The rearrangement links TRBV5-4 to TRBJ2-5, with D possibly matching TRBD1 (6 bases). The CDR3 runs 14 residues. V lost 4 bases, J lost 5 bases, and 15 bases lay in between. Germline CDR1 and CDR2: SGHNT and YYREEE (reference sequence). CDR3 region: CASSPTGSGETQYF. The CDR3 region has the DNA TGTGCCAGCAGCCCTACAGGGAGTGGCGAGACCCAGTACTTC.

The rearrangement links TRBV5-8 to TRBJ2-6, with D unresolved. Trimming cost V 0 bases and J 0 bases, with 7 bases left between them. The germline CDR1 and CDR2 sequences are SGHTS and YDEGEE. The length of the CDR3 is 16 residues. The CDR3 spells CASSLGPSSGANVLTF. CDR3 nucleotide sequence: TGTGCCAGCAGCTTGGGGCCCAGCTCTGGGGCCAACGTCCTGACTTTC.

This chain links TRBV30 with TRBJ1-3; D call uncertain. Germline assignment: CDR1 GTSNPN and CDR2 SVGIG (reference sequence). This CDR3 region has 9 residues. V dropped 5 bases and J dropped 9 bases, with 5 bases sitting between them. Here the CDR3 DNA reads TGTGCCTGGGGGCCCACCATATATTTT. Translated: CAWGPTIYF.

The genes are TRBV6-1 and TRBJ1-1, with no clear D. CDR1 is MNHNS, CDR2 SASEGT, per germline. This CDR3 is 14 amino acids long. V lost 4 bases to trimming and J lost 0 bases, with 9 bases between them. The CDR3 loop is CASSGRTLNTEAFF. CDR3 in DNA: TGTGCCAGCAGTGGACGGACGTTGAACACTGAAGCTTTCTTT.

The CDR3 coding sequence is TGTGCCAGCAGCTTAGCGGCCTCGAACACTGAAGCTTTCTTT. Translated: CASSLAASNTEAFF. V gene TRBV7-9 combines with J gene TRBJ1-1; D remains ambiguous. The CDR3 runs 14 residues. With 0 bases removed from V and 1 base from J, the gap between germline ends came to 6 bases. Germline CDR1 reads SEHNR; CDR2 reads FQNEAQ (reference sequence).

The chain uses TRBV2 and TRBJ2-6; a weak D match, TRBD2 (6 bases). Per the germline V gene, CDR1 is SNHLY and CDR2 is FYNNEI. Deletions cut 2 bases from V and 2 bases from J, with 7 bases between. The length of the CDR3 is 15 residues. This CDR3 reads CASSEREAGANVLTF. The DNA for the CDR3 is TGTGCCAGCAGTGAAAGGGAGGCTGGGGCCAACGTCCTGACTTTC. The complete variable domain, with remaining parts taken from reference TRBV2 and TRBJ2-6, reads EPEVTQTPSHQVTQMGQEVILRCVPISNHLYFYWYRQILGQKVEFLVSFYNNEISEKSEIFDDQFSVERPDGSNFTLKIRSTKLEDSAMYFCASSEREAGANVLTFGAGSRLTVL.

The V call is TRBV5-6, the J call TRBJ1-5; 7 bases map to TRBD1. V lost 1 base to trimming and J lost 4 bases; unmatched junction nucleotides: 2. This CDR3 has 14 residues. Per germline, CDR1 SGHDT and CDR2 YYEEEE. CDR3 protein: CASSLFRGNQPQHF. The CDR3 DNA reads as TGTGCCAGCAGCTTGTTCAGGGGGAATCAGCCCCAGCATTTT.

The J gene is TRBJ1-4, the V gene TRBV28, with D possibly TRBD1 on 5 matching bases. The V end was cut by 4 bases, the J end by 5 bases, with 20 bases between. The CDR3 covers 17 residues. The germline V gene encodes CDR1 MDHEN and CDR2 SYDVKM. The CDR3 DNA reads TGTGCCAGCAGTTCCGCGGGGGGTTACGGGCCAAATGAAAAACTGTTTTTT. It translates to CASSSAGGYGPNEKLFF.